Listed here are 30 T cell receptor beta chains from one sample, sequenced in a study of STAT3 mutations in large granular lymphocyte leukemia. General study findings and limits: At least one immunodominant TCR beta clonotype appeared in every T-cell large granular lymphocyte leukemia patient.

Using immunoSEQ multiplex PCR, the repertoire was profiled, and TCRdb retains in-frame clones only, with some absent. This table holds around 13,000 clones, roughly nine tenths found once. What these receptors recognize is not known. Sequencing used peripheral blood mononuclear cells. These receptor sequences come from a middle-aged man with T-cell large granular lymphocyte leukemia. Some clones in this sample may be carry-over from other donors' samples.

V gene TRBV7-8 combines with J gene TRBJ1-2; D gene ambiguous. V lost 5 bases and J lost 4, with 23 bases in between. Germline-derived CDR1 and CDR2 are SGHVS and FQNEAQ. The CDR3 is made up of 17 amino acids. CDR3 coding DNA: TGTGCCAGCAGCCTTTCGCAGATGGACGCACGACGCTATGGCTACACCTTC. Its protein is CASSLSQMDARRYGYTF.

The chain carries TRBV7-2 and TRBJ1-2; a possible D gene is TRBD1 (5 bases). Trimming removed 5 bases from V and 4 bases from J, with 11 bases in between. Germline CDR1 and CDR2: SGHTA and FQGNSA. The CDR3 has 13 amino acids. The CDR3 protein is CASSPGRSYGYTF. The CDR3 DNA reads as TGTGCCAGCAGCCCGGGACGGAGCTATGGCTACACCTTC.

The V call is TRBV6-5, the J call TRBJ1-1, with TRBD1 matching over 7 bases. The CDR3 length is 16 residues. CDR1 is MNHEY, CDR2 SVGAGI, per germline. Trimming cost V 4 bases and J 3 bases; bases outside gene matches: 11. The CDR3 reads CASSSPITGADTEAFF. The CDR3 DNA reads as TGTGCCAGCAGTTCCCCGATTACAGGGGCGGACACTGAAGCTTTCTTT.

The CDR3 here is CASSPPSATEGEAFF. CDR3 nucleotides: TGTGCCAGCTCACCACCTAGTGCGACAGAGGGTGAAGCTTTCTTT. The chain uses TRBV18 and TRBJ1-1, with a possible D match to TRBD1 (5 bases). Germline CDR1 is KGHSH and CDR2 is LQKENI. Trimming stripped 0 bases from V and 7 bases from J, with 15 bases between. The CDR3 has 15 amino acids.

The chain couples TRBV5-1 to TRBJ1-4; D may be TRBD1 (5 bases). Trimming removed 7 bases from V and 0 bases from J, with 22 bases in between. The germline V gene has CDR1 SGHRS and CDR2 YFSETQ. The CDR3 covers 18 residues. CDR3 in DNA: TGCGCCAGCCGGATTACGCCCCAGGGCCCATCAACTAATGAAAAACTGTTTTTT. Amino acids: CASRITPQGPSTNEKLFF.

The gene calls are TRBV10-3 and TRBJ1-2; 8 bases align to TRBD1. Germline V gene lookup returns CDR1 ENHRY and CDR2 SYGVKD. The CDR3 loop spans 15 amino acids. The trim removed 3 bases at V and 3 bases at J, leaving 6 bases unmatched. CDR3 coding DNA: TGTGCCATCAGTGATAGTTGGGGACAGGACTATGGCTACACCTTC. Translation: CAISDSWGQDYGYTF.

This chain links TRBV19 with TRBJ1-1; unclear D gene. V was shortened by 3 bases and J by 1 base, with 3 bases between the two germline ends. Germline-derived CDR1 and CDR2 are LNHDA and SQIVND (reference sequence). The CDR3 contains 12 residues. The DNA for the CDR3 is TGTGCCAGTAGTATGGGGAACACTGAAGCTTTCTTT. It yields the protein CASSMGNTEAFF.

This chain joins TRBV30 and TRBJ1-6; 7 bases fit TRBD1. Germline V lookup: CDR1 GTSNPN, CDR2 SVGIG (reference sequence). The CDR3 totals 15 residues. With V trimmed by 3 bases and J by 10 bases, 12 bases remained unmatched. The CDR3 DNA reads TGTGCCTGGAGGGCAGGGGGGTTTGGGGAGTCACCCCTCCACTTT. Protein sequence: CAWRAGGFGESPLHF.

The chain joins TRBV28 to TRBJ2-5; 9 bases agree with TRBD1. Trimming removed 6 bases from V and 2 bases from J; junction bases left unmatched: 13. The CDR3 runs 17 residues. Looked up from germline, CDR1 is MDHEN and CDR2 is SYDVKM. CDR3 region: CASSYTVGQGWQETQYF. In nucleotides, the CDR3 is TGTGCCAGCAGCTATACCGTCGGACAGGGGTGGCAAGAGACCCAGTACTTC.

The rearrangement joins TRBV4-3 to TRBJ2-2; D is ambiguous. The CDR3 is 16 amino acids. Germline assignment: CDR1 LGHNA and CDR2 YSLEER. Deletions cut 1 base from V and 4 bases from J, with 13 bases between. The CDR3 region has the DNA TGCGCCAGCAGCCAAGCTCGCGTAGCCCTCACCGGGGAGCTGTTTTTT. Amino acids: CASSQARVALTGELFF.

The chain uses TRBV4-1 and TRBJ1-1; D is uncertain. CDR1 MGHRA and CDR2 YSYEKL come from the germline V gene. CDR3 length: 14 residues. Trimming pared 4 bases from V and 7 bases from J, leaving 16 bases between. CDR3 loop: CASSPSWAEHEAFF. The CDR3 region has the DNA TGCGCCAGCAGCCCTTCTTGGGCAGAGCATGAAGCTTTCTTT.

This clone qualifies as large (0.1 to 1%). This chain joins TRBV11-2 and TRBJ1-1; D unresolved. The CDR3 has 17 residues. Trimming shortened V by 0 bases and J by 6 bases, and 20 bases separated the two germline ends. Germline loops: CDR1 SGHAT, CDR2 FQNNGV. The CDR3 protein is CASSLEGPENYGPEAFF. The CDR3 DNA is TGTGCCAGCAGCTTAGAAGGACCCGAAAACTACGGACCTGAAGCTTTCTTT. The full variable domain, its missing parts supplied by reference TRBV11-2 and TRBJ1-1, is EAGVAQSPRYKIIEKRQSVAFWCNPISGHATLYWYQQILGQGPKLLIQFQNNGVVDDSQLPKDRFSAERLKGVDSTLKIQPAKLEDSAVYLCASSLEGPENYGPEAFFGQGTRLTVV.

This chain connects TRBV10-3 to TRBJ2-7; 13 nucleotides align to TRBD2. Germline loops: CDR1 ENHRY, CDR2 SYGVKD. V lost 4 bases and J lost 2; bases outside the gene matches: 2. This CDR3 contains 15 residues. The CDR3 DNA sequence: TGTGCCATCAGTGGGACTAGCGGGGGAGCCTACGAGCAGTACTTC. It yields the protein CAISGTSGGAYEQYF.

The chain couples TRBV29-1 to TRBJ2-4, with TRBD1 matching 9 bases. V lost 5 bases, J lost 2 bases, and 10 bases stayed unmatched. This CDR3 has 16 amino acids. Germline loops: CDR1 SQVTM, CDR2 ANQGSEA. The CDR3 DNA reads TGCAGCGTTTTTACCCCGGGACAGGGTACCAAAAACATTCAGTACTTC. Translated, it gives CSVFTPGQGTKNIQYF. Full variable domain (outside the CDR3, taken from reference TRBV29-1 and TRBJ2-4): SAVISQKPSRDICQRGTSLTIQCQVDSQVTMMFWYRQQPGQSLTLIATANQGSEATYESGFVIDKFPISRPNLTFSTLTVSNMSPEDSSIYLCSVFTPGQGTKNIQYFGAGTRLSVL.

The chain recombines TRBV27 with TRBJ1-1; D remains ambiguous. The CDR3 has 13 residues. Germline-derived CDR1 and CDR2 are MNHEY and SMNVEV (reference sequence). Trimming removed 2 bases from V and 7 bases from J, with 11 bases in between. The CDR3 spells CASSLGGLSEAFF. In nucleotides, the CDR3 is TGTGCCAGCAGTTTAGGAGGGCTCAGTGAAGCTTTCTTT.

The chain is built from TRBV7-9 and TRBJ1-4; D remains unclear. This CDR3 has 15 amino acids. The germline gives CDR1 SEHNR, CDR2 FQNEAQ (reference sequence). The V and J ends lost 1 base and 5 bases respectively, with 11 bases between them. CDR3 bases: TGTGCCAGCAGCTTAGACGGCGGACGAAATGAAAAACTGTTTTTT. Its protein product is CASSLDGGRNEKLFF.

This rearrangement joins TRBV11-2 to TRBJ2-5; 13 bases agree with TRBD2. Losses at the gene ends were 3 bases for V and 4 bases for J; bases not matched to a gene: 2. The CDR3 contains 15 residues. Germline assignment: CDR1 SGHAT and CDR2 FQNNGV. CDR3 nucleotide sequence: TGTGCCAGCAGCTTCCGACTAGCGGGGGGAGAGACCCAGTACTTC. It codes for CASSFRLAGGETQYF.

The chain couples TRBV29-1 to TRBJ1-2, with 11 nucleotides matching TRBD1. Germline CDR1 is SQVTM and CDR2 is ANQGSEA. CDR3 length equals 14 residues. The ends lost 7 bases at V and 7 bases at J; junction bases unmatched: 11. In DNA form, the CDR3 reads TGCAGCGCCCGCCGGGACAGGGGGTTTAGTGGCTACACCTTC. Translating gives CSARRDRGFSGYTF.

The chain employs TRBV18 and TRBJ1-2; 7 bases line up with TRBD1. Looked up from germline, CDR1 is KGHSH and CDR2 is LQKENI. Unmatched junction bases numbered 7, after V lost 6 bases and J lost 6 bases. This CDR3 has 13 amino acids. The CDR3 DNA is TGTGCCAGCTCCCTAACAGGGGAGGATGGCTACACCTTC. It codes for CASSLTGEDGYTF.

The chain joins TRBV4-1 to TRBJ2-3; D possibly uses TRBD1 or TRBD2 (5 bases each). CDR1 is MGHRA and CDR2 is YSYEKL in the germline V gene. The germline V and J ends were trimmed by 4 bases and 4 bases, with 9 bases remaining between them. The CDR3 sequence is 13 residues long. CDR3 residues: CASSPGRSDTQYF. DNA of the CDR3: TGCGCCAGCAGCCCGGGACGCTCAGATACGCAGTATTTT.

CDR3 bases: TGCGCCAGCAGTGATACGGGCCTGAACACTGAAGCTTTCTTT. It codes for CASSDTGLNTEAFF. The rearrangement uses TRBV10-2 and TRBJ1-1; D remains unclear. This CDR3 has 14 amino acids. Per germline, CDR1 WSHSY and CDR2 SAAADI. V dropped 3 bases and J dropped 0 bases, with 8 bases sitting between them.

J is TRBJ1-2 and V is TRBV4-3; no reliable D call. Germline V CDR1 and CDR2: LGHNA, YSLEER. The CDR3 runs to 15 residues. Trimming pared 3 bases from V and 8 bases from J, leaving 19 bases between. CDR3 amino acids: CASSQRPGSDGGYTF. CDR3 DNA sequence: TGCGCCAGCAGCCAGAGACCAGGCTCGGACGGAGGCTACACCTTC.

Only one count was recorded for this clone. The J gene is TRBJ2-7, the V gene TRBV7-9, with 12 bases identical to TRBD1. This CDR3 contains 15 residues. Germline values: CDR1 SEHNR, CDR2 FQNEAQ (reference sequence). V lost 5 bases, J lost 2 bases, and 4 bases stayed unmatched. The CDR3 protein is CASSPRDRGPYEQYF. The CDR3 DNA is TGTGCCAGCAGCCCCCGGGACAGGGGGCCCTACGAGCAGTACTTC.

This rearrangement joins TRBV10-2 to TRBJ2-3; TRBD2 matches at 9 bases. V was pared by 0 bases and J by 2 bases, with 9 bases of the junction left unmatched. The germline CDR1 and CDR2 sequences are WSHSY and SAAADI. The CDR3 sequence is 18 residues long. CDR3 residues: CASSESTRASGATDTQYF. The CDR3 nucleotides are TGCGCCAGCAGTGAGTCGACTCGGGCTAGCGGGGCCACAGATACGCAGTATTTT.

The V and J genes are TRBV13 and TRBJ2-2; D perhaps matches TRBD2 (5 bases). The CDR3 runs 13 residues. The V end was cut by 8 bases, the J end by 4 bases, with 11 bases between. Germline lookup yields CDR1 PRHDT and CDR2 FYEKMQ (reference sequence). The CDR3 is CASEGTGTGELFF. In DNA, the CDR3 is TGTGCCAGCGAGGGAACGGGCACCGGGGAGCTGTTTTTT.

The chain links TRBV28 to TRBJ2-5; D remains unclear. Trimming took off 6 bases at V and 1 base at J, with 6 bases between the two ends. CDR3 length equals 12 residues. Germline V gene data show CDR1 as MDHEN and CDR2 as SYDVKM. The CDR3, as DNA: TGTGCCAGCAGGATCCCCCAAGAGACCCAGTACTTC. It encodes CASRIPQETQYF.

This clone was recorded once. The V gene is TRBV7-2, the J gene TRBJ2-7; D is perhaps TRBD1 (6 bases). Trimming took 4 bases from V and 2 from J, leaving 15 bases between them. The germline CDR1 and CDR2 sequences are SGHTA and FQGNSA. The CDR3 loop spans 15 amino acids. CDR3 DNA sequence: TGTGCCAGCAGCTGGGTGGGGACAAGGACCTACGAGCAGTACTTC. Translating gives CASSWVGTRTYEQYF. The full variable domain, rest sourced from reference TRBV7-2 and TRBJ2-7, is GAGVSQSPSNKVTEKGKDVELRCDPISGHTALYWYRQSLGQGLEFLIYFQGNSAPDKSGLPSDRFSAERTGGSVSTLTIQRTQQEDSAVYLCASSWVGTRTYEQYFGPGTRLTVT.

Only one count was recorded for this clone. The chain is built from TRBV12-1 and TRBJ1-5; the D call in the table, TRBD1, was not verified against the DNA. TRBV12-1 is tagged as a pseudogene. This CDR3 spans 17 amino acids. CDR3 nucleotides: TGTGCCAGCAGCTTTGCCTCCCAGGGGAAGAGCAATCAGCCCCAGCATTTT. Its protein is CASSFASQGKSNQPQHF.

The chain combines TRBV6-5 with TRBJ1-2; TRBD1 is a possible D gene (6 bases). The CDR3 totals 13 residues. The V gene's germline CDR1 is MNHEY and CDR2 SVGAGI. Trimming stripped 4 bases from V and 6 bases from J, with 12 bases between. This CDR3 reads CASSLQGVDGYTF. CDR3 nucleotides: TGTGCCAGCAGTTTACAGGGAGTCGATGGCTACACCTTC.

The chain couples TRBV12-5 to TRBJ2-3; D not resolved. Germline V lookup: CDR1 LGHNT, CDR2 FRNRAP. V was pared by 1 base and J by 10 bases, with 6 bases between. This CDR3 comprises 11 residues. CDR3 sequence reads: CASGLGLAQYF. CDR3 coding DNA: TGTGCTAGTGGTTTGGGACTGGCGCAGTATTTT.